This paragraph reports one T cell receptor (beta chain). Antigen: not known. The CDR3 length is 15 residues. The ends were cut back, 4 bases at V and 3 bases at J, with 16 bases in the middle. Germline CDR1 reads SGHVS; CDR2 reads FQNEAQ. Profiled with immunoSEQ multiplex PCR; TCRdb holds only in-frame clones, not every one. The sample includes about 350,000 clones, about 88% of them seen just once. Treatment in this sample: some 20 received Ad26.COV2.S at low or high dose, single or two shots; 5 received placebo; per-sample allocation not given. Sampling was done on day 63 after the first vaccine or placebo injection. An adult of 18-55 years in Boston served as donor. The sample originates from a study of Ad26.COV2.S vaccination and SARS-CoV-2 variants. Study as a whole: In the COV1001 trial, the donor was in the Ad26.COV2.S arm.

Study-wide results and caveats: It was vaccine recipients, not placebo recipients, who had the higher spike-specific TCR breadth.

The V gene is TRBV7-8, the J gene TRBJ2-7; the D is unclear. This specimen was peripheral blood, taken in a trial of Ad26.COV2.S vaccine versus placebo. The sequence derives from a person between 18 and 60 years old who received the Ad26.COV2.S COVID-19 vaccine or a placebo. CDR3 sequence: CASSSGPRNSYEQYF. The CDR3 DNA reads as TGTGCCAGCAGCTCTGGACCCCGCAACAGCTACGAGCAGTACTTC.